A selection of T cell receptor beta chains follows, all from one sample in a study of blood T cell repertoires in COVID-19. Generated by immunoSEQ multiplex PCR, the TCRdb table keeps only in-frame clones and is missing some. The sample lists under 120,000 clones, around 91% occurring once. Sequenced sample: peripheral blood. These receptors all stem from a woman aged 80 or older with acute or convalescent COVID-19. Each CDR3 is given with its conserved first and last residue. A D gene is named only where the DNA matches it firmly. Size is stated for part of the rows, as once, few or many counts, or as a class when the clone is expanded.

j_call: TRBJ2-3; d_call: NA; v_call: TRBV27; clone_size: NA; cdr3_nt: TGTGCCAGCAGTTTATTTCCCCAGGGCACAGATACGCAGTATTTT; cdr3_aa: CASSLFPQGTDTQYF
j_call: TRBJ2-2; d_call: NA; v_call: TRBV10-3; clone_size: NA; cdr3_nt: TGTGCCATCAGATGGGACACGAACACCGGGGAGCTGTTTTTT; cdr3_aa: CAIRWDTNTGELFF
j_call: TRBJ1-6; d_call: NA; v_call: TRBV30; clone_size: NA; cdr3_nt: TGTGCCTGGCTGGGAGGGAGCTCCTATAATTCACCCCTCCACTTT; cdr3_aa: CAWLGGSSYNSPLHF
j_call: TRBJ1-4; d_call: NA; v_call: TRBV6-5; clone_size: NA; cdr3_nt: TGTGCCAGCAGTTACTCGAACAGTAATGAAAAACTGTTTTTT; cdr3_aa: CASSYSNSNEKLFF
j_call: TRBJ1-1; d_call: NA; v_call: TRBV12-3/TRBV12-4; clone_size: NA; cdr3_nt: TGTGCCAGCAGTTTGGTTCAGGAGGCGGGAGCTTTCTTT; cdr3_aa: CASSLVQEAGAFF
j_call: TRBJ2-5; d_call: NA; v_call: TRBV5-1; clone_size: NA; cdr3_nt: TGCGCCAGCAGCTTGGCCAACGGGCTAGCAGGAGAGACCCAGTACTTC; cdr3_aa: CASSLANGLAGETQYF
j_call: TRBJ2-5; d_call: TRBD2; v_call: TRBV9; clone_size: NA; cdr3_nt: TGTGCCAGCAGCGTGAGCGGGGGGGCCTTGGAGACCCAGTACTTC; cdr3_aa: CASSVSGGALETQYF
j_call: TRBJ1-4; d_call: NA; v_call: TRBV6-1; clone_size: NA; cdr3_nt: TGTGCCAGCAGTGAATCCTATAATGAAAAACTGTTTTTT; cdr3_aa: CASSESYNEKLFF
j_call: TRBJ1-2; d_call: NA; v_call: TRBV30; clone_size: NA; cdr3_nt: TGTGCCTGGAGTCCCCTGATGACAAGCCGATACTACACCTTC; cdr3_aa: CAWSPLMTSRYYTF
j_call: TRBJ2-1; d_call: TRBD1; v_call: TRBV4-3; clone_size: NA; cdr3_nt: TGCGCCAGCAGTAGACAGGGAAAGGGGCACAATGAGCAGTTCTTC; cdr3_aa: CASSRQGKGHNEQFF
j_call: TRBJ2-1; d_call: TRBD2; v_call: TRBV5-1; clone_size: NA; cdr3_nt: TGCGCCAGCAGCTTGGCTAGCGGACTGAATCAAATATTCTTC; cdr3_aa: CASSLASGLNQIFF
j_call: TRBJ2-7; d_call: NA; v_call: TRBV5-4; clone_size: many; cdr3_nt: TGTGCCAGCAACAAGGGGGGGGACTACGAGCAGTACTTC; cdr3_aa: CASNKGGDYEQYF
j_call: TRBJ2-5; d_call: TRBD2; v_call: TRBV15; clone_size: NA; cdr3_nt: TGTGCCACCAGCACGGGACTAGCGGGGGCGATACAAGAGACCCAGTACTTC; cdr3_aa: CATSTGLAGAIQETQYF
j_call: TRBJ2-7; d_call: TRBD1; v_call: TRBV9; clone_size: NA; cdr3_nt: TGTGCCAGCAGCGCGGACAGGGATACCTACGAGCAGTACTTC; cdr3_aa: CASSADRDTYEQYF
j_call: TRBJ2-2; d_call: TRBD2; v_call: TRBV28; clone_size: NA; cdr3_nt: TGTGCCAGCAGTCTGCTACTTGGGGGGGCCGGGGAGCTGTTTTTT; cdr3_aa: CASSLLLGGAGELFF
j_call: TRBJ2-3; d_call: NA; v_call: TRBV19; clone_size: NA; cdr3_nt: TGTGCCAGTAGTCAGGGGGATACGCAGTATTTT; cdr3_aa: CASSQGDTQYF
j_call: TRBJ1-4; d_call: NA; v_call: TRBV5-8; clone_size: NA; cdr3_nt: TGTGCCAGCAGCCAAAGGACGGTCCGGGAAGAAAAACTGTTTTTT; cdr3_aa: CASSQRTVREEKLFF
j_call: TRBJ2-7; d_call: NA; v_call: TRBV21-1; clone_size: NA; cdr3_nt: TGTGCCAGCAGCAACCAGCCCCGTGAGGAGGGGCGCCCATGCAGAGCCAAGCAGTACTTC; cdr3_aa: CASSNQPREEGRPCRAKQYF
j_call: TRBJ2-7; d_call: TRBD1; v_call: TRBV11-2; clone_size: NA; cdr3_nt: TGTGCCAGCAGCTTAGGGGGACAGGGGGCTTCCTACGAGCAGTACTTC; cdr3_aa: CASSLGGQGASYEQYF
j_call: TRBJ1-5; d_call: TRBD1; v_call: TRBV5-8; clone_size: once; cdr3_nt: TGTGCCAGCAGTCCACAGGGGGCCGGATATGGCAATCAGCCCCAGCATTTT; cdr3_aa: CASSPQGAGYGNQPQHF
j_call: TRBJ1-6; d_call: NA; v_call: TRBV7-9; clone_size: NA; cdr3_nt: TGTGCCAGCAGCTTAGAAGACCCAGGGGCTGGGTCACCCCTCCACTTT; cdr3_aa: CASSLEDPGAGSPLHF
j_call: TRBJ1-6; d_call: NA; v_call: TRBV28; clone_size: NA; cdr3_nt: TGTGCCAGCAGCCGCCACGGGGGTTCTGGGGGATCACCCCTCCACTTT; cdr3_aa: CASSRHGGSGGSPLHF
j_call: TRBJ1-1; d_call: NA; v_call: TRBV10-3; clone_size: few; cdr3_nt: TGTGCCATCAGTGGACTGTTGTACACTGAAGCTTTCTTT; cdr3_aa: CAISGLLYTEAFF
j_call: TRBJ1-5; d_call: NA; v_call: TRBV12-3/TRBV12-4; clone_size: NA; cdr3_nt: TGTGCCAGCACCATCTCCGGCGGGCCCCAGCATTTT; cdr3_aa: CASTISGGPQHF
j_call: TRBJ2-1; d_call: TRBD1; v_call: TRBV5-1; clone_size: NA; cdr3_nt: TGCGCCAGCGGCGGGACAGGGGCCCATGATGAGCAGTTCTTC; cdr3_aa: CASGGTGAHDEQFF
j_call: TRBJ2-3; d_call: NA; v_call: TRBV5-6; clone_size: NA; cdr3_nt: TGTGCCAGCAGCTTCTCCACATCAACAGATACGCAGTATTTT; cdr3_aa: CASSFSTSTDTQYF
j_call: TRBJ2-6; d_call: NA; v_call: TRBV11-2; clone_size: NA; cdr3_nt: TGTGCCAGCAGCTCTTCCACAGGGAGTCTCAGGGGGGCCAACGTCCTGACTTTC; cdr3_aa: CASSSSTGSLRGANVLTF
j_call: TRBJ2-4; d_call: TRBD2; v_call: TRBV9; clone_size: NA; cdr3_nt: TGTGCCAGCAGCGGTCAGAGTCTAGCGGGAATAGCCAAAAACATTCAGTACTTC; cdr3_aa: CASSGQSLAGIAKNIQYF
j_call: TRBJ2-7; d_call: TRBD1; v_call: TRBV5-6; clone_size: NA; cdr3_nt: TGTGCCAGCAGCTCCGGGACAGGTGCCTACGAGCAGTACTTC; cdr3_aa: CASSSGTGAYEQYF
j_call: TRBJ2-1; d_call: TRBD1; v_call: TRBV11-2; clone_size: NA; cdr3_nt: TGTGCCAGCAGAAAACTACAGGGGAAGGGTCCCTACAATGAGCAGTTCTTC; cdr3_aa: CASRKLQGKGPYNEQFF
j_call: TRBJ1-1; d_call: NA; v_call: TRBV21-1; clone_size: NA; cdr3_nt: TGTGCCAGCAGCAAGGACTGGGAGAACACTGAAGCTTTCTTT; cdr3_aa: CASSKDWENTEAFF
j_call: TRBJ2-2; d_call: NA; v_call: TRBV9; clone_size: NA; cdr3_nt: TGTGCCAGCAGCGCGTCGACGGGGGCGAACACCGGGGAGCTGTTTTTT; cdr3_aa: CASSASTGANTGELFF
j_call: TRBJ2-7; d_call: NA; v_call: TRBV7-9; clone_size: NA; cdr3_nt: TGTGCCAGCAGCTCGGGCCCGGGGTACTACGAGCAGTACTTC; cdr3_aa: CASSSGPGYYEQYF
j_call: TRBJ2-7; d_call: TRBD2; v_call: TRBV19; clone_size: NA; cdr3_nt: TGTGCCAGTAGTATTAAGCGGGGGGCCTTCTACGAGCAGTACTTC; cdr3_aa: CASSIKRGAFYEQYF
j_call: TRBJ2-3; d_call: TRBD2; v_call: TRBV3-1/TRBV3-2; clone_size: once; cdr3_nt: TGTGCCAGCAGCCAAGATTCAATGGGACTAGCGGGGGGGCGTAGCACAGATACGCAGTATTTT; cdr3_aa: CASSQDSMGLAGGRSTDTQYF
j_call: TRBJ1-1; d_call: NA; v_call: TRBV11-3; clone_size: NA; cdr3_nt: TGTGCCAGCAGCTTACTCCCGGACACTGAAGCTTTCTTT; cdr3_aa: CASSLLPDTEAFF